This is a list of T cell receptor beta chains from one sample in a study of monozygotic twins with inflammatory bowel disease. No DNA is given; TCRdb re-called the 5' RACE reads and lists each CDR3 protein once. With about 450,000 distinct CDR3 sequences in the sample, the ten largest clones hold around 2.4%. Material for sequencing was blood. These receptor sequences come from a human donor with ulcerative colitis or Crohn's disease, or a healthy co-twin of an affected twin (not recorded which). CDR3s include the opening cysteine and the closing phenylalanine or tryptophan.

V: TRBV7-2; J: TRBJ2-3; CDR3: CASSTGGAGASTDTQYF
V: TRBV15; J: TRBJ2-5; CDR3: CATSPGLASSYQETQYF
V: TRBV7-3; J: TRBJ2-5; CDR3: CASSLTPWETQYF
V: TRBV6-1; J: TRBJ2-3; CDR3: CASSRQGWGDTQYF
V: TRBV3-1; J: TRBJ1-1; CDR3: CASSQADTEAFF
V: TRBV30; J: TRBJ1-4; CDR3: CAWSVIASEKLFF
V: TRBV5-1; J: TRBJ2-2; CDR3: CASSLRNAGITGELFF
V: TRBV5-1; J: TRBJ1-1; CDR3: CASSFRRENTEAFF
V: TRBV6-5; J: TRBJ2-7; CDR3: CASSFSYGPSYEQYF
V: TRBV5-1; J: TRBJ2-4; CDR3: CASSQGAKNIQYF
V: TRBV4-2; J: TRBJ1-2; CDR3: CASSQDRQPSYGYTF
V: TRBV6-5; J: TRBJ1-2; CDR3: CASSYSIGGSNYGYTF
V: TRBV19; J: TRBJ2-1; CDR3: CASSPPAGQLNDEQFF
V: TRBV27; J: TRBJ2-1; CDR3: CASRRTVSSYNEQFF
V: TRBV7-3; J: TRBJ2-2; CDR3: CASSLGDRAGELFF
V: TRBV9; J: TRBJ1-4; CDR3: CASSRGHLDEKLFF
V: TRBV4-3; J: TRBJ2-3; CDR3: CASSQGWRPADTQYF
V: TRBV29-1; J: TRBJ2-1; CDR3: CSVRDPNEQFF
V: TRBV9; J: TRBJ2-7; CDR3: CASSKTSGSSVYEQYF
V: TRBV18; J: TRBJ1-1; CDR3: CASSQSDSGITEAFF
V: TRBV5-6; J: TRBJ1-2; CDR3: CASSLTGQGVGYGYTF
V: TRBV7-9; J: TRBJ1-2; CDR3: CASSLGTGSIGYTF
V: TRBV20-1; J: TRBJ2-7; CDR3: CSARDSAYEQYF
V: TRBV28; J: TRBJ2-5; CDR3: CASRARQETQYF
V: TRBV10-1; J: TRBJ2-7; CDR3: CASSESGVRGEQYF
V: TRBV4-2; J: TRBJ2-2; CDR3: CASSQGRGGGTGELFF
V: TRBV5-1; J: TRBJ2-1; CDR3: CASSSSAFGSYNEQFF